The entry below gives a single TCR beta chain sequence along with its context. Its antigen is unidentified. Some clones are missing from TCRdb's copy, which holds only in-frame ones; the method was immunoSEQ multiplex PCR. The sample consists of roughly 70,000 clones, approximately 80% of them appearing once. This sample was taken from a study of T cell responses to AZD1222 COVID-19 vaccine. Study-level points and caveats: The donors showed a predominance of white British ancestry and of females, with possible underestimation of clonal diversity. With dominance at 160-218 and 743-854, vaccine-associated CD4 TCRs spanned spike.

The CDR3 totals 13 residues. V was pared by 1 base and J by 5 bases, with 7 bases between. CDR1 SGHDN and CDR2 FVKESK come from the germline V gene. Sample: peripheral blood, taken on day 0 of AZD1222 vaccination. This receptor was taken from an adult in good health. The rearrangement joins TRBV14 to TRBJ2-3; possibly TRBD1 or TRBD2 for D (5 bases each). In DNA, the CDR3 is TGTGCCAGCAGCCAAGGGGGGAAAGATACGCAGTATTTT. Translation gives CASSQGGKDTQYF.